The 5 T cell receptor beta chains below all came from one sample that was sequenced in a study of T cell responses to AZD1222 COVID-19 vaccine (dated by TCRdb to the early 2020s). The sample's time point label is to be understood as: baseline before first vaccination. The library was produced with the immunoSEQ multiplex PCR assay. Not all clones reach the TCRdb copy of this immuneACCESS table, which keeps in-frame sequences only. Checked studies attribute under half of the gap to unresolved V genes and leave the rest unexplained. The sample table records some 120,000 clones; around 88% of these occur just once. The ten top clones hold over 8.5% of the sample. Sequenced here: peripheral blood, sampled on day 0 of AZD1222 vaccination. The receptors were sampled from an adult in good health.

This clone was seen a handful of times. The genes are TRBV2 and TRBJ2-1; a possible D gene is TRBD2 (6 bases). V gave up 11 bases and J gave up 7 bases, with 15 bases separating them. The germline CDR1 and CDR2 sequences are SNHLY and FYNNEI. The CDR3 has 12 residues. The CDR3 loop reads CAFTGAANEQFF. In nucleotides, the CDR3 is TGTGCCTTTACGGGAGCAGCGAATGAGCAGTTCTTC.

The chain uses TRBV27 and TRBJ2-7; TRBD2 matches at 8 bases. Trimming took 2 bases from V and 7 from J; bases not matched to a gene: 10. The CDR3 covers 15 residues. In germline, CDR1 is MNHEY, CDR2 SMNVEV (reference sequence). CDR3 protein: CASSLGARLALEQYF. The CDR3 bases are TGTGCCAGCAGTTTAGGGGCCCGACTAGCGCTTGAGCAGTACTTC.

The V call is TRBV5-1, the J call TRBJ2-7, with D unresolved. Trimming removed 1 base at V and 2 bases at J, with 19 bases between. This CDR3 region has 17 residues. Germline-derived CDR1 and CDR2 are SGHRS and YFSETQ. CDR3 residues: CASSLSPFAFTTYEQYF. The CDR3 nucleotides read TGCGCCAGCAGCTTGTCTCCGTTCGCTTTTACGACCTACGAGCAGTACTTC.

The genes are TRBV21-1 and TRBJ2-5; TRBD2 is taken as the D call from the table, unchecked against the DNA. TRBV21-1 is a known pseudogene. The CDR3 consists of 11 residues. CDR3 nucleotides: TGTGCCAGCCTCATGAGGGAGACCCAGTACTTC. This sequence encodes CASLMRETQYF.

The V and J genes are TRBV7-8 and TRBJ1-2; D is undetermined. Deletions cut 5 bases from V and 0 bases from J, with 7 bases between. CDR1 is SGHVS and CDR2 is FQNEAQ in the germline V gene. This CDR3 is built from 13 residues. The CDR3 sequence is CASSEDPNYGYTF. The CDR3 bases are TGTGCCAGCAGCGAGGATCCTAACTATGGCTACACCTTC. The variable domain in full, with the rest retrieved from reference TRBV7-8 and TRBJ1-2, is GAGVSQSPRYKVAKRGQDVALRCDPISGHVSLFWYQQALGQGPEFLTYFQNEAQLDKSGLPSDRFFAERPEGSVSTLKIQRTQQEDSAVYLCASSEDPNYGYTFGSGTRLTVV.